The 24 T cell receptor beta chains given below trace back to one sample, sequenced in a study of cytomegalovirus exposure and HLA in healthy donors. PCR amplification relied on 60 Vbeta primers (plus 13 Jbeta primers). Sequencing used immunoSEQ multiplex PCR; TCRdb keeps in-frame clones, though not all of them. The sample yields over 110,000 clones, about 80% seen once. Sequencing was performed on PBMCs. The source is a male donor in good health and CMV-seropositive.

Here the CDR3 reads CATSKDRGLGQPQHF. CDR3 nucleotides: TGTGCCACCAGTAAAGACAGGGGTTTAGGTCAGCCCCAGCATTTT. J is TRBJ1-5 and V is TRBV15; TRBD1 agrees at 8 bases. The CDR3 runs to 15 residues. Trimming cost V 6 bases and J 6 bases; bases outside gene matches: 10. The germline V gene has CDR1 LNHNV and CDR2 YYDKDF (reference sequence).

The gene calls are TRBV28 and TRBJ2-7; D perhaps matches TRBD1 (5 bases). CDR1 and CDR2 from the germline V gene are MDHEN and SYDVKM. V was trimmed by 8 bases and J by 6 bases, leaving 11 bases between them. The CDR3 runs 11 residues. CDR3 region: CASVYRTEQYF. The CDR3 bases are TGTGCCAGCGTATACAGGACCGAGCAGTACTTC.

The chain is built from TRBV11-3 and TRBJ2-7; 12 bases are a match to TRBD1. Trimming took 5 bases from V and 0 from J; bases not matched to a gene: 14. The CDR3 runs 19 residues. Germline lookup yields CDR1 SGHNT and CDR2 YENEEA. This chain's CDR3 is CASSGRRDRGLLSSYEQYF. The CDR3 DNA is TGTGCCAGCAGCGGAAGACGGGACAGGGGGCTTCTGAGCTCCTACGAGCAGTACTTC.

The chain has TRBV11-1 and TRBJ2-1; 11 nucleotides line up with TRBD2. Trimming removed 3 bases from V and 4 bases from J; junction bases left unmatched: 2. Germline V CDR1 and CDR2: SGHAT, FQDESV (reference sequence). This CDR3 is 15 amino acids long. CDR3 DNA sequence: TGTGCCAGCAGCTTGGGACTAGCGGATTACAATGAGCAGTTCTTC. It yields the protein CASSLGLADYNEQFF.

This sequence joins TRBV7-8 and TRBJ1-3; TRBD1 is a possible D gene (5 bases). The V gene lost 2 bases and the J gene lost 1 base, with 12 bases spanning the gap. There are 16 residues in the CDR3. Germline-derived CDR1 and CDR2 are SGHVS and FQNEAQ. CDR3 sequence (DNA): TGTGCCAGCAGCTTAAGGAGGGGATTTTCTGGAAACACCATATATTTT. This gives the protein CASSLRRGFSGNTIYF.

The genes are TRBV28 and TRBJ2-1; the D is unclear. V gave up 2 bases and J gave up 0 bases, with 14 bases separating them. Germline V CDR1 and CDR2: MDHEN, SYDVKM. The CDR3 spans 17 residues. CDR3 amino acids: CASSLNSGLSSYNEQFF. DNA of the CDR3: TGTGCCAGCAGTTTAAACAGTGGGCTTAGCTCCTACAATGAGCAGTTCTTC.

This CDR3 is CASSVGGHSYEQYF. The CDR3 DNA follows: TGTGCCAGCAGTGTGGGCGGACACTCCTACGAGCAGTACTTC. The chain carries TRBV2 and TRBJ2-7, with D perhaps matching TRBD1 (5 bases). The germline CDR1 and CDR2 sequences are SNHLY and FYNNEI. The CDR3 has 14 residues. V dropped 4 bases and J dropped 0 bases, with 10 bases sitting between them.

V usage is TRBV5-5 and J usage is TRBJ1-6, with TRBD1 matching 7 bases. The CDR3 is 16 amino acids. Germline V gene lookup returns CDR1 SGHKS and CDR2 YYEKEE (reference sequence). The ends lost 1 base at V and 7 bases at J; junction bases unmatched: 8. DNA for the CDR3: TGTGCCAGCAGCTTGATCCCGGGACAGTCAAATTCACCCCTCCACTTT. Translation: CASSLIPGQSNSPLHF.

This chain joins TRBV30 and TRBJ2-1, with TRBD2 identical over 9 bases. The germline V gene has CDR1 GTSNPN and CDR2 SVGIG (reference sequence). This CDR3 has 16 residues. J lost 3 bases, V lost 0 bases, and 6 bases had no gene match. DNA of the CDR3: TGTGCCTGGAGTGTACGGGCGGGAGGGCGCTACAATGAGCAGTTCTTC. Translating it yields CAWSVRAGGRYNEQFF. Using reference TRBV30 and TRBJ2-1 for the parts outside the CDR3, the full variable domain is SQTIHQWPATLVQPVGSPLSLECTVEGTSNPNLYWYRQAAGRGLQLLFYSVGIGQISSEVPQNLSASRPQDRQFILSSKKLLLSDSGFYLCAWSVRAGGRYNEQFFGPGTRLTVL.

The chain employs TRBV16 and TRBJ1-1; 10 bases are shared with TRBD1. V was pared by 5 bases and J by 3 bases, with 3 bases of the junction left unmatched. This CDR3 region has 14 residues. Per the germline V gene, CDR1 is KGHSY and CDR2 is FQNENV. The CDR3 bases are TGTGCCAGCAGCGACGGGACAGGGGACACTGAAGCTTTCTTT. Its translation: CASSDGTGDTEAFF.

The chain uses TRBV6-6 and TRBJ2-5; 9 bases are shared with TRBD2. There are 16 residues in the CDR3. Trimming removed 0 bases from V and 5 bases from J; junction bases left unmatched: 7. CDR1 MNHNY and CDR2 SVGAGI come from the germline V gene (reference sequence). The CDR3 coding sequence is TGTGCCAGCAGTTACTCCGGGAGCGGGGGGATGGAGACCCAGTACTTC. Amino acid sequence: CASSYSGSGGMETQYF.

J is TRBJ1-2 and V is TRBV7-3; the match to TRBD1 covers 8 bases. This CDR3 is built from 16 residues. Trimming cost V 5 bases and J 5 bases; bases outside gene matches: 13. From germline, CDR1 is SGHTA and CDR2 FQGTGA. The DNA for the CDR3 is TGTGCCAGCAGCCTGACAGGGGCAGGCGGGTCTTATGGCTACACCTTC. Translating gives CASSLTGAGGSYGYTF.

V is TRBV29-1 and J is TRBJ1-2, with 8 bases lining up with TRBD1. Losses at the gene ends were 4 bases for V and 5 bases for J; bases not matched to a gene: 12. The germline gives CDR1 SQVTM, CDR2 ANQGSEA. This CDR3 is built from 15 residues. The CDR3 coding sequence is TGCAGCGTTGGAAAGGGGACAGGCCTCCTATATGGCTACACCTTC. This gives the protein CSVGKGTGLLYGYTF.

The chain joins TRBV5-6 to TRBJ2-6, with TRBD2 as a possible D gene (6 bases). The CDR3 is made up of 17 amino acids. Per germline, CDR1 SGHDT and CDR2 YYEEEE. V was shortened by 6 bases and J by 0 bases, with 16 bases between the two germline ends. For the CDR3, the DNA is TGTGCCAGCAACACCGGGGGTTGGAGCTCTGGGGCCAACGTCCTGACTTTC. Its translation is CASNTGGWSSGANVLTF.

V gene TRBV5-1 combines with J gene TRBJ2-1; a weak D match, TRBD2 (5 bases). V was cut by 0 bases and J by 3 bases, with 10 bases left in between. The CDR3 length is 15 residues. Germline V gene data show CDR1 as SGHRS and CDR2 as YFSETQ. CDR3 in amino acids: CASSLVRVVYNEQFF. In nucleotides, the CDR3 is TGCGCCAGCAGCTTGGTGAGGGTTGTCTACAATGAGCAGTTCTTC.

The CDR3 spells CASSQPGTSGKETQYF. CDR3 nucleotide sequence: TGTGCCAGCAGTCAACCAGGGACTAGCGGAAAAGAGACCCAGTACTTC. The chain couples TRBV28 to TRBJ2-5, with 11 bases identical to TRBD2. V dropped 5 bases and J dropped 3; count of bases not matched to a gene: 8. Germline-derived CDR1 and CDR2 are MDHEN and SYDVKM. This CDR3 region has 16 residues.

The chain links TRBV7-9 to TRBJ1-1; no definite D call. Germline CDR1 and CDR2: SEHNR and FQNEAQ (reference sequence). The CDR3 totals 15 residues. Trimming took 5 bases from V and 1 from J, leaving 14 bases between them. DNA for the CDR3: TGTGCCAGCAGCATCTCCTATCGACAGAACACTGAAGCTTTCTTT. Encoded protein: CASSISYRQNTEAFF. Filled out from reference TRBV7-9 and TRBJ1-1, the complete variable domain reads DTGVSQNPRHKITKRGQNVTFRCDPISEHNRLYWYRQTLGQGPEFLTYFQNEAQLEKSRLLSDRFSAERPKGSFSTLEIQRTEQGDSAMYLCASSISYRQNTEAFFGQGTRLTVV.

The rearrangement joins TRBV28 to TRBJ1-5; 7 nucleotides align to TRBD1. Germline-derived CDR1 and CDR2 are MDHEN and SYDVKM. Trimming at V came to 5 bases and at J to 11 bases, leaving 3 bases not matched to a gene. This CDR3 is built from 11 residues. The CDR3 loop reads CASSRTGAQHF. CDR3 DNA sequence: TGTGCCAGCAGTCGAACAGGGGCCCAGCATTTT.

This CDR3 is CASSVSSQRYTGELFF. The CDR3 nucleotides are TGTGCCAGCAGCGTTTCCTCCCAGCGCTACACCGGGGAGCTGTTTTTT. V is TRBV9 and J is TRBJ2-2; D uncertain. Trimming shortened V by 2 bases and J by 3 bases, and 14 bases separated the two germline ends. Looked up from germline, CDR1 is SGDLS and CDR2 is YYNGEE. The CDR3 runs to 16 residues.

V usage is TRBV6-6 and J usage is TRBJ2-3; 7 nucleotides align to TRBD2. Trimming at V came to 8 bases and at J to 0 bases, leaving 5 bases not matched to a gene. This CDR3 region has 14 residues. Per the germline V gene, CDR1 is MNHNY and CDR2 is SVGAGI (reference sequence). CDR3 loop: CASAWGGSTDTQYF. In nucleotides, the CDR3 is TGTGCCAGCGCCTGGGGGGGTAGCACAGATACGCAGTATTTT.

The V and J genes are TRBV2 and TRBJ2-7; a possible D gene is TRBD1 (5 bases). V was shortened by 10 bases and J by 3 bases, with 13 bases between the two germline ends. CDR1 is SNHLY, CDR2 FYNNEI, per germline. This CDR3 has 12 amino acids. This chain's CDR3 is CATKTENYEQYF. Here the CDR3 DNA reads TGTGCCACCAAGACAGAGAACTACGAGCAGTACTTC.

The V gene is TRBV12-5, the J gene TRBJ1-5; 7 bases fit TRBD1. CDR3 length equals 17 residues. The V gene's germline CDR1 is LGHNT and CDR2 FRNRAP. Unmatched junction bases numbered 12, after V lost 2 bases and J lost 5 bases. DNA for the CDR3: TGTGCTAGTGGTTTGACTGAGCTGACAGGGCGCCATCAGCCCCAGCATTTT. Protein product: CASGLTELTGRHQPQHF. The full variable domain, rest sourced from reference TRBV12-5 and TRBJ1-5, is DARVTQTPRHKVTEMGQEVTMRCQPILGHNTVFWYRQTMMQGLELLAYFRNRAPLDDSGMPKDRFSAEMPDATLATLKIQPSEPRDSAVYFCASGLTELTGRHQPQHFGDGTRLSIL.

The V call is TRBV7-8, the J call TRBJ1-2; no definite D call. CDR3 length: 13 residues. Trimming took off 5 bases at V and 2 bases at J, with 9 bases between the two ends. CDR1 and CDR2 (germline): SGHVS, FQNEAQ. The CDR3: CASSLDSNYGYTF. The CDR3 region has the DNA TGTGCCAGCAGCCTGGACTCGAACTATGGCTACACCTTC. Full variable domain (remainder filled in from reference TRBV7-8 and TRBJ1-2): GAGVSQSPRYKVAKRGQDVALRCDPISGHVSLFWYQQALGQGPEFLTYFQNEAQLDKSGLPSDRFFAERPEGSVSTLKIQRTQQEDSAVYLCASSLDSNYGYTFGSGTRLTVV.

This chain joins TRBV28 and TRBJ2-7, with D tentatively TRBD2 (6 bases). Germline loops: CDR1 MDHEN, CDR2 SYDVKM. V was trimmed by 8 bases and J by 2 bases, leaving 13 bases between them. The CDR3 is 13 residues long. CDR3 coding DNA: TGTGCCAGCTTCTCGGGAGCCCCCTACGAGCAGTACTTC. Amino acid sequence: CASFSGAPYEQYF. Drawing the rest from reference TRBV28 and TRBJ2-7, the complete variable domain is DVKVTQSSRYLVKRTGEKVFLECVQDMDHENMFWYRQDPGLGLRLIYFSYDVKMKEKGDIPEGYSVSREKKERFSLILESASTNQTSMYLCASFSGAPYEQYFGPGTRLTVT.